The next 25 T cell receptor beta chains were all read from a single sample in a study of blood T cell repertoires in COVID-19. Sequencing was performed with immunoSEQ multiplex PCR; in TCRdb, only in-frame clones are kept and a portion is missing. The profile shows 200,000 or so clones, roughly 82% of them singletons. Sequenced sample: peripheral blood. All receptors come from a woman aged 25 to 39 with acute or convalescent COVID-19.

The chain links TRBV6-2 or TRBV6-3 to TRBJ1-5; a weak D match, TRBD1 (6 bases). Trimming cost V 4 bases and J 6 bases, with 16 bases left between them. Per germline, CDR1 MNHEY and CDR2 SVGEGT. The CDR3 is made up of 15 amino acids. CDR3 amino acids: CASSFHGQNGQPQHF. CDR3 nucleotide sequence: TGTGCCAGCAGTTTTCATGGACAGAACGGTCAGCCCCAGCATTTT.

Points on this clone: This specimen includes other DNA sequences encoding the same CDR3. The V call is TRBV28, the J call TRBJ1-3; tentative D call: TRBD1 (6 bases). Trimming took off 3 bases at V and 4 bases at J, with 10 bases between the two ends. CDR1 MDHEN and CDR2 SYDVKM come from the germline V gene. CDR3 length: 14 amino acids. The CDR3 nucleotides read TGTGCCAGCAGTTTTTCAGGGGCCGGAAACACCATATATTTT. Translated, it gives CASSFSGAGNTIYF.

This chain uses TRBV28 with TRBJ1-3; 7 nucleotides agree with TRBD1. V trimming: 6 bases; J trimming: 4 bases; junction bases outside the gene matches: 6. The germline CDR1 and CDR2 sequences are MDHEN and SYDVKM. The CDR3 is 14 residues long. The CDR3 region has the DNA TGTGCCAGCAGCAGGGGGTATCGGGGAAACACCATATATTTT. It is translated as CASSRGYRGNTIYF.

CDR3 in amino acids: CASSSPLDRSSYEQYF. In DNA, the CDR3 is TGTGCCAGCAGCTCACCTCTGGACAGGTCCTCCTACGAGCAGTACTTC. This chain connects TRBV7-9 to TRBJ2-7; 7 bases are shared with TRBD1. The CDR3 consists of 16 residues. Unmatched junction bases numbered 9, after V lost 4 bases and J lost 0 bases. CDR1 and CDR2 from the germline V gene are SEHNR and FQNEAQ (reference sequence).

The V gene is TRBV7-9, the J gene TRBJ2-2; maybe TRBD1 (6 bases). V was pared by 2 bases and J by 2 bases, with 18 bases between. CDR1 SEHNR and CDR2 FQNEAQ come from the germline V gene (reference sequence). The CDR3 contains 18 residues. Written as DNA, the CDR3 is TGTGCCAGCAGCTTATTTGAGGGGACACAAGACAACACCGGGGAGCTGTTTTTT. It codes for CASSLFEGTQDNTGELFF. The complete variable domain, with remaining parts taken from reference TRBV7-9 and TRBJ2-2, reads DTGVSQNPRHKITKRGQNVTFRCDPISEHNRLYWYRQTLGQGPEFLTYFQNEAQLEKSRLLSDRFSAERPKGSFSTLEIQRTEQGDSAMYLCASSLFEGTQDNTGELFFGEGSRLTVL.

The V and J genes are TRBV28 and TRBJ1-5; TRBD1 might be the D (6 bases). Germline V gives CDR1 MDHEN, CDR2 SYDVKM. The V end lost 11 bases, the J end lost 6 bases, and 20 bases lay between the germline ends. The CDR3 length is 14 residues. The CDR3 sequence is CACAETRGFQPQHF. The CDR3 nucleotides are TGTGCCTGCGCGGAGACCAGGGGTTTTCAGCCCCAGCATTTT.

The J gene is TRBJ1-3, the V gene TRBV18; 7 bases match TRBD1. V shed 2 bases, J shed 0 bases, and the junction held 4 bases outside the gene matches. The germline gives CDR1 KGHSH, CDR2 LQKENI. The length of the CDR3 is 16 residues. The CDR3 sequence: CASSPRGQISGNTIYF. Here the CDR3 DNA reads TGTGCCAGCTCACCAAGGGGGCAGATCTCTGGAAACACCATATATTTT.

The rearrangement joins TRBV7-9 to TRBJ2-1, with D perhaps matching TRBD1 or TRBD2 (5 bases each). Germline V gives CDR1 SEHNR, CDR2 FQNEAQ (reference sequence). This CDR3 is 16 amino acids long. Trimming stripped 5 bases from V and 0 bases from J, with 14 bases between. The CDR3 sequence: CASSLGAGSSYNEQFF. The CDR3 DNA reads TGTGCCAGCAGCCTAGGGGCTGGGAGCTCCTACAATGAGCAGTTCTTC.

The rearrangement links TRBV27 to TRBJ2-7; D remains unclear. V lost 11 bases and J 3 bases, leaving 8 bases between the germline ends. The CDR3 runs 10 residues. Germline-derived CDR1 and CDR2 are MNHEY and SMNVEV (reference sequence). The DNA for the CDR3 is TGTGCCTTGGGCCGCTACGAGCAGTACTTC. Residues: CALGRYEQYF.

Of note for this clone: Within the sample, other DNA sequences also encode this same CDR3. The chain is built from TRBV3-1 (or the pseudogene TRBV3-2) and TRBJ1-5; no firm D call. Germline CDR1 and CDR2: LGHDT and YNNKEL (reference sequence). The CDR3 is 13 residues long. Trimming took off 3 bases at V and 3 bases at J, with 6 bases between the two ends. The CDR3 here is CASSQGDNQPQHF. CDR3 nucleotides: TGTGCCAGCAGCCAGGGAGACAATCAGCCCCAGCATTTT.

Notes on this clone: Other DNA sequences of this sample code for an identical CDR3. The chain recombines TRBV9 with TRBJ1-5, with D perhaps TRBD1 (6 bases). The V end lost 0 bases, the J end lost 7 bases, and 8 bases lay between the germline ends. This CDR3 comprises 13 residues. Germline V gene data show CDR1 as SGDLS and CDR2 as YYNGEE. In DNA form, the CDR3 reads TGTGCCAGCAGCGTAGCTGGGGGCCAGCCCCAGCATTTT. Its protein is CASSVAGGQPQHF.

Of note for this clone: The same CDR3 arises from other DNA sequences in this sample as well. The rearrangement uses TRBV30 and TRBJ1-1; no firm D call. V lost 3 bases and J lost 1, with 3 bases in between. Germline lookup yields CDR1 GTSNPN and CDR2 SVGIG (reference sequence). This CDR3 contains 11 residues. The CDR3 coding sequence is TGTGCCTGGAGCCGGAACACTGAAGCTTTCTTT. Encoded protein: CAWSRNTEAFF.

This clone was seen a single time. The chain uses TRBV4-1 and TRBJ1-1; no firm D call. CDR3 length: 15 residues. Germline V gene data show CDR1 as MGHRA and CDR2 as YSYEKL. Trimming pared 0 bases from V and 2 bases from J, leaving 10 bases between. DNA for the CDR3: TGCGCCAGCAGCCAAGATCCCCAGGTTAACACTGAAGCTTTCTTT. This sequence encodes CASSQDPQVNTEAFF.

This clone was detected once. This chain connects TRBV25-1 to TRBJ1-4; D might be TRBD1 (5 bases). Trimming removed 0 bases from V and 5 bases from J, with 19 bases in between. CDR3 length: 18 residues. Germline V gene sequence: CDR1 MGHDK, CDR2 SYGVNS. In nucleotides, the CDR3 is TGTGCCAGCAGTGAATACGGCAGGGTCAGCCCAGGGAATGAAAAACTGTTTTTT. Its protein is CASSEYGRVSPGNEKLFF.

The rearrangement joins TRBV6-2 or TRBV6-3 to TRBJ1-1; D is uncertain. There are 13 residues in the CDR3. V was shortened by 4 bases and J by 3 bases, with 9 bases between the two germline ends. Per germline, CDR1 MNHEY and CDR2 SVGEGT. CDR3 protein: CASSFTADTEAFF. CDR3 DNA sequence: TGTGCCAGCAGTTTTACTGCTGACACTGAAGCTTTCTTT.

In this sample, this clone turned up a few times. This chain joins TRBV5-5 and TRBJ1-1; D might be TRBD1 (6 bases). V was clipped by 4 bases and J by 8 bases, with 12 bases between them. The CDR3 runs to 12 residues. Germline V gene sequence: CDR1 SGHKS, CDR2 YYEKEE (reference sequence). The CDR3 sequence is CASSPWTAEAFF. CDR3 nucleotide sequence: TGTGCCAGCAGCCCGTGGACAGCCGAAGCTTTCTTT.

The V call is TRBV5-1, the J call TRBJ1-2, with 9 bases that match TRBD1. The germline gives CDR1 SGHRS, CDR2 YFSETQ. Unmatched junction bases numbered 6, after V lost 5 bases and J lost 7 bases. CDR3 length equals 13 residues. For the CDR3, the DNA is TGCGCCAGCAGTTACTGGACAGGGGCTGGCTACACCTTC. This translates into CASSYWTGAGYTF.

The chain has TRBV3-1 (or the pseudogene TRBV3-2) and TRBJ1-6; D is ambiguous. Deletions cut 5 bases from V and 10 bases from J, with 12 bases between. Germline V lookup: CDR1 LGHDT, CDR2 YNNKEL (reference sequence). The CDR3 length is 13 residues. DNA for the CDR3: TGTGCCAGCAGCGAGGAGAGAGGGTCACCCCTCCACTTT. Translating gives CASSEERGSPLHF.

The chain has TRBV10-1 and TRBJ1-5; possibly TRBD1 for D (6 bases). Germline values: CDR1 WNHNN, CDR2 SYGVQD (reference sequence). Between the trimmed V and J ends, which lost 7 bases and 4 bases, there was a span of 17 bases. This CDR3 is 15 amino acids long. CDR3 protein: CASKSPDRLNQPQHF. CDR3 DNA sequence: TGCGCCAGCAAGTCCCCGGACAGACTGAATCAGCCCCAGCATTTT.

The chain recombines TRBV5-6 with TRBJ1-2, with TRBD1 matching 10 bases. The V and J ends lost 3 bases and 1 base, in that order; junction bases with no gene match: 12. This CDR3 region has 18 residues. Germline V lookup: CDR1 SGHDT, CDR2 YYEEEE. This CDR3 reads CASSSNKLDRGLNYGYTF. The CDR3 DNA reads TGTGCCAGCAGCTCCAACAAACTTGACAGGGGGCTTAACTATGGCTACACCTTC.

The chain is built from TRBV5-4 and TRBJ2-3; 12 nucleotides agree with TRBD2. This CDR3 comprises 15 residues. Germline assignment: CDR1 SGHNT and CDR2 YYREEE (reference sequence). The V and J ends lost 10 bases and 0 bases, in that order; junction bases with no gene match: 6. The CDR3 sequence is CAVTSGGPSTDTQYF. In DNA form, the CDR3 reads TGTGCCGTGACTAGCGGGGGCCCTAGCACAGATACGCAGTATTTT.

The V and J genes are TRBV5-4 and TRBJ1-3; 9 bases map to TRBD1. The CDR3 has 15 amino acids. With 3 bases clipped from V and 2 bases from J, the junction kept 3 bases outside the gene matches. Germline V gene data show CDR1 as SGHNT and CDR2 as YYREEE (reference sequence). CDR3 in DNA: TGTGCCAGCAGCTCTTGGACAGGGGCTGGAAACACCATATATTTT. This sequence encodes CASSSWTGAGNTIYF.

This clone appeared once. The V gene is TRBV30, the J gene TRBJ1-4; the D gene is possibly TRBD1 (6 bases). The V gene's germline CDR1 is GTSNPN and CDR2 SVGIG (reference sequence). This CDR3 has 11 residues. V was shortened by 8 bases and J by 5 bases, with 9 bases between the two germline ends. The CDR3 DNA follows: TGTGCCGGCCAGGGGAATGAAAAACTGTTTTTT. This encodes CAGQGNEKLFF. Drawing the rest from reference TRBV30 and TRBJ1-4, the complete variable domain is SQTIHQWPATLVQPVGSPLSLECTVEGTSNPNLYWYRQAAGRGLQLLFYSVGIGQISSEVPQNLSASRPQDRQFILSSKKLLLSDSGFYLCAGQGNEKLFFGSGTQLSVL.

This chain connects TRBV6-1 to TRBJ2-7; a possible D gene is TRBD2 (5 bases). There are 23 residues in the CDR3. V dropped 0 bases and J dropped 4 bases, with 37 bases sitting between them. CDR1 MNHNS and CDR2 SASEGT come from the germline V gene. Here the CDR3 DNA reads TGTGCCAGCAGTGAAGCGCTTTTTTTGTTTCCAAAGGACGGGCGGGCAGATTATTACGAGCAGTACTTC. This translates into CASSEALFLFPKDGRADYYEQYF.

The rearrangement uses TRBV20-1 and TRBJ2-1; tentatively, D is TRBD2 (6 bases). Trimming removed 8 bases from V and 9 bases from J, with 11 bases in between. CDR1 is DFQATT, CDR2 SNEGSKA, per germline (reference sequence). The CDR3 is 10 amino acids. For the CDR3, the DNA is TGCAGTTTGGGGAGGACTGAGCAGTTCTTC. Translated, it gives CSLGRTEQFF.